The rows below give T cell receptor beta chains drawn from one sample of a study of radiation and T cells in renal cell carcinoma. Clones were sequenced by immunoSEQ multiplex PCR, and TCRdb holds only the in-frame ones, with some missing. The sample lists about 77,000 clones; over 65% were seen once. This specimen consisted of blood, obtained from a patient whose treatment included radiotherapy and nephrectomy. Every receptor here comes from a woman in her sixties with renal cell carcinoma. The CDR3 runs from the conserved cysteine through the conserved F or W. Each record gives: D gene, clone size, V gene, J gene, CDR3 DNA, CDR3 protein. A D gene is named only where the DNA matches it firmly. The size of a clone is reported for some rows only, either as once, few or many, or as a class for expanded clones.

>-|-|TRBV7-3|TRBJ1-2
TGTGCCAGCAGCTTAGGGGGCCTAGGGGTTAACTATGGCTACACCTTC
CASSLGGLGVNYGYTF
>-|-|TRBV5-1|TRBJ2-7
TGCGCCAGCAGCTTGTCGGGTACCTACGAGCAGTACTTC
CASSLSGTYEQYF
>-|-|TRBV19|TRBJ2-1
TGTGCCAGTAGTAGTGCCTTATACAATGAGCAGTTCTTC
CASSSALYNEQFF
>TRBD1|few|TRBV19|TRBJ2-2
TGTGCCAGTAGTGCGTATTCAGGGGGCCGGGGCACCGGGGAGCTGTTTTTT
CASSAYSGGRGTGELFF
>TRBD1|-|TRBV28|TRBJ2-7
TGTGCCAGCACTATGGGCGGGACAGGAGGGTACGAGCAGTACTTC
CASTMGGTGGYEQYF
>-|-|TRBV6-1|TRBJ1-1
TGTGCCACCCGGACGGGTGGGACTGAAGCTTTCTTT
CATRTGGTEAFF
>-|-|TRBV28|TRBJ1-2
TGTGCCAGCAGGGAGGAGAACTATGGCTACACCTTC
CASREENYGYTF
>TRBD1|-|TRBV6-5|TRBJ1-2
TGTGCCAGCATTGAGAACGGGGACAGGGGTTATGGCTACACCTTC
CASIENGDRGYGYTF
>-|-|TRBV6-5|TRBJ2-7
TGTGCCAGCACTCCGCCCGGTCGGGGCCCGGAGCAGTACTTC
CASTPPGRGPEQYF
>TRBD1|-|TRBV29-1|TRBJ1-2
TGCAGCGTTGAATGGGCAGGGGGAGGAAACTATGGCTACACCTTC
CSVEWAGGGNYGYTF
>-|-|TRBV6-5|TRBJ2-3
TGTGCCACTGGACGAAGCACAGATACGCAGTATTTT
CATGRSTDTQYF
>TRBD1|-|TRBV10-2|TRBJ2-2
TGCGCCAGCAGGAGACAGGGTCCCGGGGAGCTGTTTTTT
CASRRQGPGELFF
>-|-|TRBV7-2|TRBJ2-5
TGTGCCAGCAGCTTAGAGGCCCCTAGCTCGCGCTTTGAGACCCAGTACTTC
CASSLEAPSSRFETQYF
>TRBD1|once|TRBV6-1|TRBJ1-4
TGTGCCAGCAGCATTGCGGACAGGGAAGAAGAAAAACTGTTTTTT
CASSIADREEEKLFF
>-|-|TRBV4-1|TRBJ2-3
TGCGCCAGCAGCCAAGTTCGGGCCGTCACAGATACGCAGTATTTT
CASSQVRAVTDTQYF
>-|-|TRBV7-9|TRBJ1-1
TGTGCCAGCAGCTTAGTAACGGGTAACACTGAAGCTTTCTTT
CASSLVTGNTEAFF
>TRBD1|-|TRBV19|TRBJ2-1
TGTGCCAGTAGTTTAGACAGGGGGGAGTACAATGAGCAGTTCTTC
CASSLDRGEYNEQFF
>-|-|TRBV19|TRBJ1-1
TGTGCCAGTAGTATAGGAGGGACGGTGAACACTGAAGCTTTCTTT
CASSIGGTVNTEAFF
>-|few|TRBV7-3|TRBJ2-1
TGTGCCAGCAGCTTAAGCGGGGTGAATGAGCAGTTCTTC
CASSLSGVNEQFF
>TRBD1|few|TRBV19|TRBJ1-5
TGTGCCAGCAGGGGGGTAGGGTATGTGGATCAGCCCCAGCATTTT
CASRGVGYVDQPQHF
>-|-|TRBV5-1|TRBJ1-4
TGCGCCAGCAGCTCCGGGATCCCAAATGACGGGCTGTTTTTT
CASSSGIPNDGLFF
>TRBD2|-|TRBV7-8|TRBJ2-1
TGTGCCAGCAGCTCGGGACGACTAGCTGGATACAATGAGCAGTTCTTC
CASSSGRLAGYNEQFF
>TRBD1|-|TRBV28|TRBJ1-4
TGTGCCAGCAGCGACAGACAGGGTGGTGAAAAACTGTTTTTT
CASSDRQGGEKLFF
>TRBD1|once|TRBV5-1|TRBJ1-6
TGCGCCAGCAGCTTGGGACCGGGACAGCCTTCACCCCTCCACTTT
CASSLGPGQPSPLHF
>TRBD1|-|TRBV9|TRBJ1-3
TGTGCCAGCAGCGTCCAGGGGGCTCCTGGAAACACCATATATTTT
CASSVQGAPGNTIYF
>-|-|TRBV28|TRBJ1-1
TGTGCCACCCGAGGTGGGGGCACTGAAGCTTTCTTT
CATRGGGTEAFF
>TRBD1|-|TRBV6-5|TRBJ2-7
TGTGCCAGCAGTTACTCGAGAACAGGGGGCGAGCAGTACTTC
CASSYSRTGGEQYF
>-|-|TRBV10-1|TRBJ1-1
TGCGCCAGCAGCGGGACTTTTAACACTGAAGCTTTCTTT
CASSGTFNTEAFF